A selection of T cell receptor beta chains follows, all from one sample in a study of T cells after somatic rescue of genetic block. Profiled with immunoSEQ multiplex PCR; TCRdb holds only in-frame clones, not every one. The sample lists some 74,000 clones, roughly 88% occurring once. Specimen: peripheral blood mononuclear cells (PBMCs). Receptors originate from a young man. Both conserved end residues are part of each CDR3.

v_call	j_call	cdr3_aa
TRBV7-9	TRBJ2-1	CATGPSGRANEQFF
TRBV6-1	TRBJ1-5	CASSEATVGASNQPQHF
TRBV19	TRBJ1-5	CASTGDRAPLRPQHF
TRBV18	TRBJ2-1	CASSELVGHHNEQFF
TRBV5-6	TRBJ2-2	CASSYLTGATGELFF
TRBV5-6	TRBJ2-2	CASSLSLGSLPTGELFF
TRBV6-5	TRBJ2-6	CASRTSLSGANVLTF
TRBV4-1	TRBJ2-2	CASSKGLAGRRDTGELFF
TRBV27	TRBJ1-2	CASSLRQGRGYTF
TRBV4-1	TRBJ2-1	CASSQDRASYNEQFF
TRBV11-3	TRBJ2-2	CASSDRAGTGELFF